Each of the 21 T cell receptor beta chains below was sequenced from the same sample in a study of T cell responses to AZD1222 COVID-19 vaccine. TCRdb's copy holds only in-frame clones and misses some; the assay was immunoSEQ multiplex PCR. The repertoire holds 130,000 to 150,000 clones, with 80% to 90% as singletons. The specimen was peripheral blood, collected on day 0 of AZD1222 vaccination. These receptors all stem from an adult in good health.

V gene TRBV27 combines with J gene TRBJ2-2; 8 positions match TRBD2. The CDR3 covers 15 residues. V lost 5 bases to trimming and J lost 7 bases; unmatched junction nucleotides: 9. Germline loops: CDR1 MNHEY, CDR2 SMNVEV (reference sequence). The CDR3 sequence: CASSLIAGKGGELFF. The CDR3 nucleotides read TGTGCCAGCAGTCTTATAGCGGGGAAGGGCGGGGAGCTGTTTTTT.

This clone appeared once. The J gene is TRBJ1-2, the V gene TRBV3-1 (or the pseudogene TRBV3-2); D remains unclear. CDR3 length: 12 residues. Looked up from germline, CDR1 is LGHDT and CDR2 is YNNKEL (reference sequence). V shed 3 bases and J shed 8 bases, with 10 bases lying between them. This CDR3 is CASSHWGIGYTF. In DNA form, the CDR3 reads TGTGCCAGCAGCCATTGGGGAATCGGCTACACCTTC.

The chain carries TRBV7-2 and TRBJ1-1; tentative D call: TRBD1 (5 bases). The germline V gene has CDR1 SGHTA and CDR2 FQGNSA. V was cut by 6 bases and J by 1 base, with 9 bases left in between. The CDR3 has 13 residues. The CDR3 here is CASRYDRNTEAFF. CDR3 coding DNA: TGTGCCAGCAGATACGACAGGAACACTGAAGCTTTCTTT.

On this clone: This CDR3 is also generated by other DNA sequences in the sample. The chain's CDR3 is CASSISRGTEAFF. CDR3 DNA sequence: TGTGCCAGTAGTATATCACGGGGGACTGAAGCTTTCTTT. The chain recombines TRBV19 with TRBJ1-1, with D possibly TRBD1 on 5 matching bases. V lost 2 bases and J 5 bases, leaving 9 bases between the germline ends. Germline values: CDR1 LNHDA, CDR2 SQIVND (reference sequence). The CDR3 is 13 amino acids.

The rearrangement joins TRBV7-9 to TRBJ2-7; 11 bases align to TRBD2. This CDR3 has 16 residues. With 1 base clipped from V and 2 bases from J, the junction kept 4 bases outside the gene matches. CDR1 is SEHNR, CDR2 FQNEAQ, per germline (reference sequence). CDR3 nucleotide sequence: TGTGCCAGCAGCTTAGGTTCTAGCGGGGGGACCTACGAGCAGTACTTC. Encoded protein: CASSLGSSGGTYEQYF.

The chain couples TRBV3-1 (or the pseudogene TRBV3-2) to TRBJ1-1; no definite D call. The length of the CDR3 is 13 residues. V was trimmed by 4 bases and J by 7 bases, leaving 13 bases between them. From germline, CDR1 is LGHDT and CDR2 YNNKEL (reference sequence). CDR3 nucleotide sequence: TGTGCCAGCAGCCCTACCAGAGAATATGAAGCTTTCTTT. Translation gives CASSPTREYEAFF.

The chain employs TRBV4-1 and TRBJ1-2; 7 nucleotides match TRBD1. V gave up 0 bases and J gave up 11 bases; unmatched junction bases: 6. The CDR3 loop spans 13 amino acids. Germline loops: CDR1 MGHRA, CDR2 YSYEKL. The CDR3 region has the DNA TGCGCCAGCAGCCAAGATGGGGACAGAGGATACACCTTC. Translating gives CASSQDGDRGYTF.

CDR3 DNA: TGTGCCAGCAGCCCTAAACGAGACAGGGTAGGGGTTTTAGCCAAAAACATTCAGTACTTC. Translated, it gives CASSPKRDRVGVLAKNIQYF. The chain has TRBV3-1 (or the pseudogene TRBV3-2) and TRBJ2-4; TRBD1 matches 7 bases. With 4 bases clipped from V and 0 bases from J, the junction kept 18 bases outside the gene matches. CDR1 is LGHDT and CDR2 is YNNKEL in the germline V gene (reference sequence). CDR3 length: 20 residues.

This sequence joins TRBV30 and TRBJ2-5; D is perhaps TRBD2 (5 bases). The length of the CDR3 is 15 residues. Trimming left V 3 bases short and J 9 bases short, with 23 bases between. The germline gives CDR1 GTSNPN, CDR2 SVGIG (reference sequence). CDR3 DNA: TGTGCCTGGAGCCAAGGCACGACCCCGGCCGGGGCCCAGTACTTC. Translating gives CAWSQGTTPAGAQYF.

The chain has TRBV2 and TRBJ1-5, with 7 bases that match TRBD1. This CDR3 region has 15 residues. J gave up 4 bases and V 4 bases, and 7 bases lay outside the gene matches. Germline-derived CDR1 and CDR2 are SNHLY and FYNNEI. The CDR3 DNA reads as TGTGCCAGCAGTGCAACAGGGGCCCCGAATCAGCCCCAGCATTTT. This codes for CASSATGAPNQPQHF.

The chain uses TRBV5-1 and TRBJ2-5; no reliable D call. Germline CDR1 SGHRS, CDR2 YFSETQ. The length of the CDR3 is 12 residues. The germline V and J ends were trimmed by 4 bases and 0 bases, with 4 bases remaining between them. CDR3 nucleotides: TGCGCCAGCAGCAGCAACCAAGAGACCCAGTACTTC. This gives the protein CASSSNQETQYF.

The CDR3 nucleotides read TGTGCCAGCAGCTTAAAACGCTTAGCGGGAGACCCTCACGAGCAGTACTTC. Protein: CASSLKRLAGDPHEQYF. V usage is TRBV7-9 and J usage is TRBJ2-7, with 9 nucleotides matching TRBD2. The CDR3 consists of 17 residues. The V segment lost 2 bases and the J segment 5 bases; nucleotides outside the gene matches: 13. The germline gives CDR1 SEHNR, CDR2 FQNEAQ (reference sequence).

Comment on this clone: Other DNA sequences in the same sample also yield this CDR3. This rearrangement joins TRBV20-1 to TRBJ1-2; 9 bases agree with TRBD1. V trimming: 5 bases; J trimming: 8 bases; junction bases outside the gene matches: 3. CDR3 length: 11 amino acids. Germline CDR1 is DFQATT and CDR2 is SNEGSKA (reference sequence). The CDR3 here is CSASGQGGYTF. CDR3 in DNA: TGCAGTGCTTCGGGACAGGGAGGCTACACCTTC.

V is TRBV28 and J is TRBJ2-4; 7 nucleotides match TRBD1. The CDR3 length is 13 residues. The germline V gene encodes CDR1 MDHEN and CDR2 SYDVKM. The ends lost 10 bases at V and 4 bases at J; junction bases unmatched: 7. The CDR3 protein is CATGGTAKNIQYF. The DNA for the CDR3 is TGTGCCACAGGTGGGACAGCGAAAAACATTCAGTACTTC.

The CDR3 loop is CASSSLTGHPLDTQYF. Written as DNA, the CDR3 is TGTGCCAGCAGCTCTTTGACAGGGCATCCCTTAGATACGCAGTATTTT. This sequence joins TRBV11-2 and TRBJ2-3; 7 bases match TRBD1. Germline CDR1 SGHAT, CDR2 FQNNGV. The CDR3 consists of 16 residues. V trimming: 4 bases; J trimming: 5 bases; junction bases outside the gene matches: 12.

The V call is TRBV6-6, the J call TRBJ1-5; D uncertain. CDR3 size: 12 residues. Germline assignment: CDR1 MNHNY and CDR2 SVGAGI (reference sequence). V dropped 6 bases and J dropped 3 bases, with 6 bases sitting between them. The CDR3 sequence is CASSGPNQPQHF. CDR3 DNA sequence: TGTGCCAGCAGCGGCCCCAATCAGCCCCAGCATTTT.

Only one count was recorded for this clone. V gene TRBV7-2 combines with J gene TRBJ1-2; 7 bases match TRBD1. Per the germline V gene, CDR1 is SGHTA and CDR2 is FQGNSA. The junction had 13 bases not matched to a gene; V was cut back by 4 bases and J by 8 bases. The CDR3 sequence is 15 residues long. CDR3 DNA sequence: TGTGCCAGCAGCTCAAAGGAGGGGGCTCACAGGGGCTACACCTTC. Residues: CASSSKEGAHRGYTF.

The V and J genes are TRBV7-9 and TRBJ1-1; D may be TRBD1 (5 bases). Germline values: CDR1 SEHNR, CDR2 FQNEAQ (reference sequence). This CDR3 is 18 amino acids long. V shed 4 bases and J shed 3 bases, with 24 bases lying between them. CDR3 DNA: TGTGCCAGCAGCTCCTCCCAACCGCGGGTCGTGGGGGACACTGAAGCTTTCTTT. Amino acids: CASSSSQPRVVGDTEAFF.

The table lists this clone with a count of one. The CDR3 DNA sequence: TGTGCCTGGAGCGGGACAGCCGAGCGGCCCCAGCATTTT. This translates into CAWSGTAERPQHF. V usage is TRBV30 and J usage is TRBJ1-5; 7 bases are a match to TRBD1. This CDR3 region has 13 residues. Germline assignment: CDR1 GTSNPN and CDR2 SVGIG (reference sequence). J lost 9 bases, V lost 3 bases, and 8 bases had no gene match.

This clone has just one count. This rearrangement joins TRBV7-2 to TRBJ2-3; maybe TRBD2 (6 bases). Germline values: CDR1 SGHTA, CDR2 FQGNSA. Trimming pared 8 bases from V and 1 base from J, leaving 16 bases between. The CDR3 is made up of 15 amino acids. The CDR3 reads CASALGWGGTDTQYF. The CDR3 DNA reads TGTGCCAGCGCTTTGGGATGGGGGGGCACAGATACGCAGTATTTT. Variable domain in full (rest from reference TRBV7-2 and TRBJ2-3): GAGVSQSPSNKVTEKGKDVELRCDPISGHTALYWYRQSLGQGLEFLIYFQGNSAPDKSGLPSDRFSAERTGGSVSTLTIQRTQQEDSAVYLCASALGWGGTDTQYFGPGTRLTVL.

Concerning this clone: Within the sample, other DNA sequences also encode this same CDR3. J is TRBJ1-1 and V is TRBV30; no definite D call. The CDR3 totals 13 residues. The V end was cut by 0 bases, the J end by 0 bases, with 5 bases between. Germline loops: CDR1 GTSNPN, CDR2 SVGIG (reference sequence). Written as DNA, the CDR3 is TGTGCCTGGAGTGTTCAGATGAACACTGAAGCTTTCTTT. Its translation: CAWSVQMNTEAFF.